This TCR beta chain was observed in a study of T cell repertoires in cytomegalovirus infection. General study points: It was HLA-C-restricted CMV-specific TCR beta clonotypes that dominated the response ex vivo.

In germline, CDR1 is SGHNT, CDR2 YENEEA. V lost 1 base, J lost 4 bases, and 15 bases lay in between. CDR3 length: 16 residues. A single record per CDR3 protein comes from TCRdb applying MiXCR to the reads. The table has about 130,000 distinct CDR3 sequences, about 24% seen once. This clonotype was picked up many times. The antigen is not known. The gene calls are TRBV11-3 and TRBJ2-3; the D gene is possibly TRBD2 (7 bases). This TCR came from a human donor in good health (CMV status not recorded). Some clones in this sample may be carry-over from other donors' samples. Sequencing was performed on PBMCs, sequenced either directly or after in vitro stimulation (not recorded which). CDR3 sequence: CASSLVRQGRADTQYF. CDR3 sequence (DNA): TGTGCCAGCAGCTTAGTAAGGCAGGGGAGGGCAGATACGCAGTATTTT.